The rows below give T cell receptor beta chains drawn from one sample of a study of CD8 T cells in ankylosing spondylitis. A single record per CDR3 protein comes from TCRdb applying MiXCR to the 5' RACE reads. The data hold approximately 240,000 distinct CDR3 sequences, with more than 9% observed a single time. The sequencing input was blood, either unsorted or a sorted T cell fraction (not recorded which). These receptors all stem from a male donor with ankylosing spondylitis or in good health (not recorded which). The CDR3 runs from the conserved cysteine through the conserved F or W. Fields, in order: V gene, clone size, J gene, D gene, CDR3 DNA, CDR3 protein. A D gene is named only where the DNA matches it firmly. Size tells how often a clone was seen (once, few, many) or the class of an expanded clone, and some rows leave it out.

v_gene: TRBV10-1; abundance: many; j_gene: TRBJ2-7; d_gene: .; CDR3nt: TGCGCCAGCAGTGAAGGGTTGGCGGATTTGGGGTACGAGCAGTACTTC; CDR3aa: CASSEGLADLGYEQYF
v_gene: TRBV2; abundance: many; j_gene: TRBJ2-3; d_gene: .; CDR3nt: TGTGCCAGCAGGAGGGGACCCCCCCACACAGATACGCAGTATTTT; CDR3aa: CASRRGPPHTDTQYF
v_gene: TRBV25-1; abundance: many; j_gene: TRBJ2-2; d_gene: .; CDR3nt: TGTGCCAGCAGTGACCTTCCGGGGACCGGGGAGCTGTTTTTT; CDR3aa: CASSDLPGTGELFF
v_gene: TRBV4-1; abundance: many; j_gene: TRBJ1-1; d_gene: .; CDR3nt: TGCGCCAGCAGCCTCAACCAGGGAGTAACTGAAGCTTTCTTT; CDR3aa: CASSLNQGVTEAFF
v_gene: TRBV3-1; abundance: .; j_gene: TRBJ2-1; d_gene: .; CDR3nt: TGTGCCAGCAGCCAGAGTTCCGGGGCCCTCAATGAGCAGTTCTTC; CDR3aa: CASSQSSGALNEQFF
v_gene: TRBV12-3/TRBV12-4; abundance: many; j_gene: TRBJ1-2; d_gene: .; CDR3nt: TGTGCCAGCAGTCCGGGGAGGGGGAAGGAAAACTATGGCTACACCTTC; CDR3aa: CASSPGRGKENYGYTF
v_gene: TRBV30; abundance: .; j_gene: TRBJ2-1; d_gene: .; CDR3nt: TGTGCCTGGAGAGGGGTGTACAATGAGCAGTTCTTC; CDR3aa: CAWRGVYNEQFF
v_gene: TRBV7-2; abundance: many; j_gene: TRBJ1-2; d_gene: .; CDR3nt: TGTGCCAGCAGCTCCCGACAGGCCGATGGCTACACCTTC; CDR3aa: CASSSRQADGYTF
v_gene: TRBV6-5; abundance: many; j_gene: TRBJ1-5; d_gene: .; CDR3nt: TGTGCCAGCAGTTCCCAGGGCCCCCAGCCCCAGCATTTT; CDR3aa: CASSSQGPQPQHF
v_gene: TRBV12-5; abundance: many; j_gene: TRBJ2-7; d_gene: .; CDR3nt: TGTGCTAGTGGCCCCGGGACGGCATTCTACGAGCAGTACTTC; CDR3aa: CASGPGTAFYEQYF
v_gene: TRBV24-1; abundance: many; j_gene: TRBJ1-2; d_gene: .; CDR3nt: TGTGCCACCAGTGATTGGGCGGGCGGCTACACCTTC; CDR3aa: CATSDWAGGYTF
v_gene: TRBV9; abundance: many; j_gene: TRBJ2-1; d_gene: TRBD2; CDR3nt: TGTGCCAGCAGCGTGACAACCGGGAGGTTCAATGAGCAGTTCTTC; CDR3aa: CASSVTTGRFNEQFF
v_gene: TRBV20-1; abundance: many; j_gene: TRBJ2-1; d_gene: .; CDR3nt: TGCAGTGCTAGCCGGCTAGCCTCCTCCTACAATGAGCAGTTCTTC; CDR3aa: CSASRLASSYNEQFF
v_gene: TRBV4-2; abundance: many; j_gene: TRBJ2-4; d_gene: .; CDR3nt: TGTGCCAGCAGCCAGGGGATGCGGGGAAGTATCACCAAAAACATTCAGTACTTC; CDR3aa: CASSQGMRGSITKNIQYF
v_gene: TRBV19; abundance: many; j_gene: TRBJ1-1; d_gene: .; CDR3nt: TGTGCCAGTAAAGAAGTCGAGGGAAACACTGAAGCTTTCTTT; CDR3aa: CASKEVEGNTEAFF
v_gene: TRBV11-2; abundance: .; j_gene: TRBJ2-1; d_gene: .; CDR3nt: TGTGCCAGCAGCTTAGACCTCGGTGAGCAGTTCTTC; CDR3aa: CASSLDLGEQFF
v_gene: TRBV10-3; abundance: many; j_gene: TRBJ2-6; d_gene: .; CDR3nt: TGTGCCATCAGCGCCTCCTCTGGGGCCAACGTCCTGACTTTC; CDR3aa: CAISASSGANVLTF
v_gene: TRBV30; abundance: .; j_gene: TRBJ1-5; d_gene: .; CDR3nt: TGTGCCTGGAGTGTAGGGGGTTATCAGCCCCAGCATTTT; CDR3aa: CAWSVGGYQPQHF
v_gene: TRBV29-1; abundance: many; j_gene: TRBJ2-1; d_gene: .; CDR3nt: TGCAGCGTGGCTGACAGGGTGGGGGGTGAGCAGTTCTTC; CDR3aa: CSVADRVGGEQFF
v_gene: TRBV10-3; abundance: many; j_gene: TRBJ2-3; d_gene: TRBD1; CDR3nt: TGTGCCATCAGCCCCGGGACAGTCCCAGATACGCAGTATTTT; CDR3aa: CAISPGTVPDTQYF
v_gene: TRBV9; abundance: many; j_gene: TRBJ1-1; d_gene: .; CDR3nt: TGTGCCAGCAGCGCATACTACAGGGAAGAAGCTGAAGCTTTCTTT; CDR3aa: CASSAYYREEAEAFF
v_gene: TRBV7-9; abundance: few; j_gene: TRBJ2-3; d_gene: .; CDR3nt: TGTGCCAGCAGCTTACGCTCGTACACAGATACGCAGTATTTT; CDR3aa: CASSLRSYTDTQYF
v_gene: TRBV7-9; abundance: .; j_gene: TRBJ2-7; d_gene: TRBD2; CDR3nt: TGTGCCAGCAGCTCGACTAGCGGGACTTACGAGCAGTACTTC; CDR3aa: CASSSTSGTYEQYF
v_gene: TRBV20-1; abundance: many; j_gene: TRBJ2-1; d_gene: .; CDR3nt: TGCAGTGCTAGGCCCGGAACGAGTGAGCAGTTCTTC; CDR3aa: CSARPGTSEQFF
v_gene: TRBV4-2; abundance: many; j_gene: TRBJ2-7; d_gene: .; CDR3nt: TGTGCCAGCAGCCAAGGGGTCATGAGCTCCTACGAGCAGTACTTC; CDR3aa: CASSQGVMSSYEQYF
v_gene: TRBV4-1; abundance: few; j_gene: TRBJ2-2; d_gene: .; CDR3nt: TGCGCCAGCAGCCACCGGGGCGGTGAGGAGCTGTTTTTT; CDR3aa: CASSHRGGEELFF
v_gene: TRBV5-1; abundance: many; j_gene: TRBJ2-2; d_gene: .; CDR3nt: TGCGCCAGCAGCTTGGACCAGAACACCGGGGAGCTGTTTTTT; CDR3aa: CASSLDQNTGELFF
v_gene: TRBV28; abundance: many; j_gene: TRBJ1-2; d_gene: .; CDR3nt: TGTGCCAGCAGTTCCCCCAGGGGAGTCTATGGCTACACCTTC; CDR3aa: CASSSPRGVYGYTF
v_gene: TRBV5-6; abundance: many; j_gene: TRBJ2-1; d_gene: TRBD2; CDR3nt: TGTGCCAGCAGCCTGGGGCGGGACTACGACAATGAGCAGTTCTTC; CDR3aa: CASSLGRDYDNEQFF
v_gene: TRBV7-2; abundance: many; j_gene: TRBJ1-5; d_gene: .; CDR3nt: TGTGCCAGCAGCCTTACCGGGACCTCCTATCAGCCCCAGCATTTT; CDR3aa: CASSLTGTSYQPQHF
v_gene: TRBV29-1; abundance: many; j_gene: TRBJ1-3; d_gene: .; CDR3nt: TGCAGCGTCCAAGTGGCCTCTGGAAACACCATATATTTT; CDR3aa: CSVQVASGNTIYF
v_gene: TRBV5-1; abundance: many; j_gene: TRBJ2-7; d_gene: .; CDR3nt: TGCGCCAGCAGCCCACCGACAGGAGCCAAGTCCTACGAGCAGTACTTC; CDR3aa: CASSPPTGAKSYEQYF
v_gene: TRBV9; abundance: many; j_gene: TRBJ2-5; d_gene: TRBD2; CDR3nt: TGTGCCAGCAGCGTAGGGACTAGCGGGGGGGGCCAAGAGACCCAGTACTTC; CDR3aa: CASSVGTSGGGQETQYF
v_gene: TRBV7-2; abundance: many; j_gene: TRBJ1-2; d_gene: TRBD1; CDR3nt: TGTGCCAGCAGCCCCCTGACAGGGGGATTTAATGGCTACACCTTC; CDR3aa: CASSPLTGGFNGYTF
v_gene: TRBV20-1; abundance: many; j_gene: TRBJ1-5; d_gene: .; CDR3nt: TGCAGTGCTAGAGATCCACAAAGGAATCAGCCCCAGCATTTT; CDR3aa: CSARDPQRNQPQHF